Listed below are T cell receptor beta chains from one sample, sequenced in a study of shared clonotypes between healthy human individuals. Profiling relied on immunoSEQ multiplex PCR, and the TCRdb table lists in-frame clones only, not all of them. The sample has roughly 2 million clones; 90% to 95% are singletons. Source material: naive CD4+ T cells sorted from blood. Source of these receptors: a man aged 18 to 30 in good health. The CDR3 runs from the conserved cysteine through the conserved F or W. D genes are given only for firm matches. The size entry is marked missing in some rows and otherwise reads once, few, many or a size class.

V	J	size	D	DNA	CDR3
TRBV27	TRBJ1-1	-	-	TGTGCCAGCAGTTCAAGGGCCAGGGGAACTGAAGCTTTCTTT	CASSSRARGTEAFF
TRBV9	TRBJ2-3	-	-	TGTGCCAGCAGCGTAGGGTGGGGGGCCACAGATACGCAGTATTTT	CASSVGWGATDTQYF
TRBV19	TRBJ1-4	-	-	TGTGCCAGTAGTGACCCAACTAATGAAAAACTGTTTTTT	CASSDPTNEKLFF
TRBV5-1	TRBJ1-2	-	-	TGCGCCAGCAGCTTGGCCGCCAGGGATCCGGCTGGCTACACCTTC	CASSLAARDPAGYTF
TRBV5-1	TRBJ1-4	-	-	TGCGCCAGCAGCTTTCAGCAGGGGTCTAATGAAAAACTGTTTTTT	CASSFQQGSNEKLFF
TRBV7-2	TRBJ2-4	-	-	TGTGCCAGCAGCTTAGATATGTGGACGGGGGCAAAAAACATTCAGTACTTC	CASSLDMWTGAKNIQYF
TRBV5-1	TRBJ1-4	-	TRBD1	TGCGCCAGCAGCCTTACAGGGGGCGGCGAAAAACTGTTTTTT	CASSLTGGGEKLFF
TRBV11-2	TRBJ2-3	once	-	TGTGCCAGCAGCTTAGTGGGAGGAACAGATACGCAGTATTTT	CASSLVGGTDTQYF
TRBV13	TRBJ2-5	-	TRBD1	TGTGCCAGCAGCTTACGGGTCAGGGGGCAAGAGACCCAGTACTTC	CASSLRVRGQETQYF
TRBV5-4	TRBJ2-5	-	-	TGTGCCAGCAGCAGAGGTGGTCCAGGCGAAGAGACCCAGTACTTC	CASSRGGPGEETQYF
TRBV6-4	TRBJ1-2	-	TRBD1	TGTGCCAGCAGTGACCAAGGACAGGGCGTCAGCGGCTACACCTTC	CASSDQGQGVSGYTF
TRBV29-1	TRBJ2-1	-	-	TGCAGCGTTGAAATCATAGCGACGACATCAAATGAGCAGTTCTTC	CSVEIIATTSNEQFF
TRBV5-1	TRBJ2-1	-	TRBD1	TGCGCCAGCAGCCTGGGACAGGACAATGAGCAGTTCTTC	CASSLGQDNEQFF
TRBV5-1	TRBJ1-1	-	TRBD1	TGCGCCAGCAGCTTGGTCGGGACAGGGACACTGAACACTGAAGCTTTCTTT	CASSLVGTGTLNTEAFF
TRBV9	TRBJ2-2	-	-	TGTGCCAGCAGCGTAGGGGCGGGACGAAACCCCGGGGAGCTGTTTTTT	CASSVGAGRNPGELFF
TRBV27	TRBJ2-2	-	-	TGTGCCAGCAGTTTATCGAAGGGCGGGGAGCTGTTTTTT	CASSLSKGGELFF
TRBV29-1	TRBJ2-7	once	-	TGCAGCGTTGGGACGGGGGCCAACGAGCAGTACTTC	CSVGTGANEQYF
TRBV5-1	TRBJ1-6	-	-	TGCGCCAGCAGGATGGGGTGGGATAATTCACCCCTCCACTTT	CASRMGWDNSPLHF
TRBV10-3	TRBJ2-7	-	-	TGTGCCATCTCCGGGAGTTCCTACGAGCAGTACTTC	CAISGSSYEQYF
TRBV2	TRBJ2-7	-	-	TGTGCCAGCAGTTCAAAGGGGGTTTCCTACGAGCAGTACTTC	CASSSKGVSYEQYF
TRBV7-9	TRBJ1-4	-	-	TGTGCCAGCAGCTTAGAGGGGATCATTAATGAAAAACTGTTTTTT	CASSLEGIINEKLFF
TRBV5-1	TRBJ1-6	once	-	TGCGCCAGCAGCTTGGTCCGGGCCAATAATTCACCCCTCCACTTT	CASSLVRANNSPLHF
TRBV28	TRBJ2-7	-	TRBD2	TGTGCCAGCAGCCGGCGGCTAGCGGGGAACGAGCAGTACTTC	CASSRRLAGNEQYF
TRBV29-1	TRBJ2-3	-	-	TGCAGCGTTGGCTCTCCGAGGGGAGCTCGGACAGATACGCAGTATTTT	CSVGSPRGARTDTQYF
TRBV18	TRBJ1-2	-	TRBD1	TGTGCCAGCTCACCAGGGACAGGGGGCACTCAGTACTATGGCTACACCTTC	CASSPGTGGTQYYGYTF
TRBV9	TRBJ2-3	-	TRBD2	TGTGCCAGCAGCGTAGAGCGGACTAGCGGAGACACAGATACGCAGTATTTT	CASSVERTSGDTDTQYF
TRBV7-2	TRBJ1-4	once	-	TGTGCCAGCAGCTTCTACCTCTTAAACCGAAATGAAAAACTGTTTTTT	CASSFYLLNRNEKLFF
TRBV6-5	TRBJ2-7	-	-	TGTGCCACCTCACCGCCATTCCGCTCCTACGAGCAGTACTTC	CATSPPFRSYEQYF
TRBV5-1	TRBJ2-1	-	TRBD1	TGCGCCAGCAGCTTGCTAGGGACAGGGTGGAACAATGAGCAGTTCTTC	CASSLLGTGWNNEQFF
TRBV7-2	TRBJ2-1	-	TRBD2	TGTGCCAGCAGCCTCAGCGGGAGGATCTACAATGAGCAGTTCTTC	CASSLSGRIYNEQFF
TRBV5-1	TRBJ1-1	-	-	TGCGCCAGCAGCCCTGGGGGGGCCCTTGGCACTGAAGCTTTCTTT	CASSPGGALGTEAFF
TRBV29-1	TRBJ2-5	-	TRBD1	TGCAGCGTGGGGACAGGGGCCCGACCGGGCCAGTACTTC	CSVGTGARPGQYF
TRBV5-4	TRBJ1-5	-	TRBD1	TGTGCCAGCAGCGACCGGGGACAGGGGGTCGCTCAGCCCCAGCATTTT	CASSDRGQGVAQPQHF
TRBV6-4	TRBJ1-2	-	-	TGTGCCAGCAGACGGGACCACGGGGGTTTTTATGGCTACACCTTC	CASRRDHGGFYGYTF
TRBV7-2	TRBJ1-2	-	-	TGTGCCAGCAGGGTCAACTATGGCTACACCTTC	CASRVNYGYTF
TRBV28	TRBJ1-2	-	TRBD1	TGTGCCAGCAGTTTACGGGACAGGGCCTATGGCTACACCTTC	CASSLRDRAYGYTF
TRBV7-9	TRBJ2-3	-	TRBD1	TGTGCCAGCAGCTTAACGAACCGGGACAGGTCCACAGATACGCAGTATTTT	CASSLTNRDRSTDTQYF
TRBV19	TRBJ1-2	-	TRBD1	TGTGCCAGTAGTCATCCGACCGGGACAGCCTATGGCTACACCTTC	CASSHPTGTAYGYTF
TRBV7-3	TRBJ2-2	-	-	TGTGCCAGCAGCTTAGGTTCAGGGGAGCTGTTTTTT	CASSLGSGELFF